A selection of T cell receptor beta chains follows, all from one sample in a study of low-dose radiotherapy and immunotherapy resistance in tumors. TCRdb fed the reads into MiXCR, producing one record per CDR3 protein. The sample contains roughly 56,000 distinct CDR3 sequences, about 23% of which appear only once. Material: PBMCs, obtained after low-dose radiotherapy plus immunotherapy. The receptors here all came from a male donor with prostate cancer. CDR3s include the opening cysteine and the closing phenylalanine or tryptophan. Each record gives: D gene, J gene, V gene, clone size, CDR3 protein, CDR3 DNA. A D gene is named only where the DNA matches it firmly. Where a row states a size, it is once, few, many or the class of an expanded clone; other rows omit it.

- TRBJ2-3 TRBV11-3 many CASSDGGSGFHIDTQYF TGTGCCAGCAGCGATGGAGGTAGCGGATTCCACATTGATACGCAGTATTTT
TRBD2 TRBJ2-1 TRBV10-2 - CASSEPLAGYEQFF TGTGCCAGCAGCGAACCACTAGCGGGATATGAGCAGTTCTTC
- TRBJ2-3 TRBV11-2 many CASSLEPSWPNTDTQYF TGTGCCAGCAGCTTAGAACCTAGTTGGCCTAACACAGATACGCAGTATTTT
TRBD1 TRBJ2-5 TRBV20-1 - CSASIPLTGKETQYF TGCAGTGCTAGTATTCCCCTGACAGGGAAGGAGACCCAGTACTTC
- TRBJ2-2 TRBV3-1 - CASSQVGGRVELFF TGTGCCAGCAGCCAAGTCGGGGGACGTGTGGAGCTGTTTTTT
- TRBJ2-1 TRBV3-1 - CASSHNYREQFF TGTGCCAGCAGCCACAATTACAGGGAGCAGTTCTTC
- TRBJ2-5 TRBV6-2/TRBV6-3 many CASSPLAGIQETQYF TGTGCCAGCAGTCCACTCGCGGGGATCCAAGAGACCCAGTACTTC
- TRBJ2-7 TRBV6-6 many CASSYERYEQYF TGTGCCAGCAGTTACGAGAGGTACGAGCAGTACTTC
- TRBJ1-2 TRBV20-1 many CSAFRGGGCGYTF TGCAGTGCTTTTCGGGGGGGGGGATGTGGCTACACCTTC
TRBD2 TRBJ2-1 TRBV6-8 - CASSYGGGDWNEQFF TGTGCCAGCAGTTACGGCGGGGGTGACTGGAATGAGCAGTTCTTC
- TRBJ2-3 TRBV20-1 - CSARWGAVGDTQYF TGCAGTGCGCGCTGGGGGGCCGTCGGAGATACGCAGTATTTT
- TRBJ2-5 TRBV21-1 many CASKTRLAGERRRETQYF TGTGCCAGCAAAACACGACTAGCGGGAGAAAGGAGGCGGGAGACCCAGTACTTC
TRBD1 TRBJ1-2 TRBV5-4 - CASSPPTGSVYGYTF TGTGCCAGCAGCCCTCCGACAGGGTCGGTCTATGGCTACACCTTC
TRBD2 TRBJ2-7 TRBV6-2/TRBV6-3 - CASSQLAGEPYYEQYF TGTGCCAGCAGTCAACTAGCGGGAGAGCCTTACTACGAGCAGTACTTC
- TRBJ2-5 TRBV20-1 many CSAREPLGAETQYF TGCAGTGCTAGAGAGCCACTAGGGGCAGAGACCCAGTACTTC
TRBD2 TRBJ2-7 TRBV24-1 many CATSDAGTSGSYEQYF TGTGCCACCAGTGATGCCGGGACTAGCGGGTCCTACGAGCAGTACTTC
- TRBJ2-5 TRBV9 many CASSPRPAGSETQYF TGTGCCAGCAGCCCACGCCCGGCAGGGTCCGAGACCCAGTACTTC
TRBD1 TRBJ2-7 TRBV4-3 - CASSHNRDRGLSFNEQYF TGCGCCAGCAGCCATAACCGGGACAGGGGGTTGTCTTTCAACGAGCAGTACTTC
TRBD1 TRBJ2-3 TRBV28 few CASSPPQGARGTDTQYF TGTGCCAGCAGTCCGCCTCAGGGGGCGCGAGGCACAGATACGCAGTATTTT
- TRBJ2-2 TRBV7-9 many CASSFSVSGELFF TGTGCCAGCAGCTTTTCGGTGTCCGGGGAGCTGTTTTTT
- TRBJ1-2 TRBV12-3/TRBV12-4 many CASRDTGVRSTF TGTGCCAGCAGGGACACCGGTGTTCGCTCCACCTTC
- TRBJ2-7 TRBV6-2/TRBV6-3 many CASSYSTGRREQYF TGTGCCAGCAGTTACTCGACAGGGAGGCGCGAGCAGTACTTC
- TRBJ2-5 TRBV2 many CASSEWLETQYF TGTGCCAGCAGTGAATGGTTAGAGACCCAGTACTTC